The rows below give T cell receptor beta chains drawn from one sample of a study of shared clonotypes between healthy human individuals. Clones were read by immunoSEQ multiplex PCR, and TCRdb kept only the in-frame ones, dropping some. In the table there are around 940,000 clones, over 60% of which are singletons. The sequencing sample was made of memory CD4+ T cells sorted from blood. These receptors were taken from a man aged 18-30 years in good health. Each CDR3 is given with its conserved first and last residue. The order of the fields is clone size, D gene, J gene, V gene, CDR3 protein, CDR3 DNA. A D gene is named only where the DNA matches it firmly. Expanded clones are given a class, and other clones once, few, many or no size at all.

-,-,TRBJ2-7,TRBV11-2,CASNPRAAIRYEQYF,TGTGCCAGCAACCCGCGGGCAGCGATTCGCTACGAGCAGTACTTC
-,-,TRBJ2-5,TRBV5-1,CASSLVDRAGESQYF,TGCGCCAGCAGCTTGGTGGACAGGGCGGGAGAGTCCCAGTACTTC
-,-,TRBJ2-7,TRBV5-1,CASSLDPSGSYEQYF,TGCGCCAGCAGCTTGGATCCTAGTGGATCCTACGAGCAGTACTTC
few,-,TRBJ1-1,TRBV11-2,CASSPHPDVPNTEAFF,TGTGCCAGCAGCCCACACCCGGACGTCCCGAACACTGAAGCTTTCTTT
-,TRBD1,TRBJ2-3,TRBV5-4,CASSRLGTGALGTQYF,TGTGCCAGCAGCCGACTGGGGACAGGGGCCCTGGGTACGCAGTATTTT
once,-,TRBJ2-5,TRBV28,CASSFGRYF,TGTGCCAGCAGTTTCGGTCGATACTTC
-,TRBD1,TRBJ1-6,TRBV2,CASSRDRGRSYNSPLHF,TGTGCCAGCAGCAGAGACAGGGGAAGGTCCTATAATTCACCCCTCCACTTT
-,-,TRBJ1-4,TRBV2,CASSEGDREKLFF,TGTGCCAGCAGTGAAGGGGACCGGGAAAAACTGTTTTTT
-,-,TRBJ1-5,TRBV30,CAWSVNGLVPNQPQHF,TGTGCCTGGAGTGTAAACGGTCTGGTGCCAAATCAGCCCCAGCATTTT
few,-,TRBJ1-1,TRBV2,CASSPTPRVNTEAFF,TGTGCCAGCAGCCCTACTCCCAGGGTGAACACTGAAGCTTTCTTT
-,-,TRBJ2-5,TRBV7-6,CASSLRTQGSLETQYF,TGTGCCAGCAGCTTAAGGACCCAGGGTAGCCTTGAGACCCAGTACTTC
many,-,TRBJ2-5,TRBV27,CASGTPSIQETQYF,TGTGCCAGCGGTACCCCCTCGATTCAAGAGACCCAGTACTTC
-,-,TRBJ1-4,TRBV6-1,CASSEGGGSNEKLFF,TGTGCCAGCAGTGAAGGCGGTGGATCTAATGAAAAACTGTTTTTT
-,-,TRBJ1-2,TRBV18,CASSPSGTGQRGYTF,TGTGCCAGCTCACCATCAGGAACAGGGCAACGGGGCTACACCTTC
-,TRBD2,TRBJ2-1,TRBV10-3,CAISDLAGGPDEQFF,TGTGCCATCAGTGATCTCGCGGGGGGGCCGGATGAGCAGTTCTTC
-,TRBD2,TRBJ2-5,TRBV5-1,CASSRTGRLAGGQETQYF,TGCGCCAGCAGCCGCACCGGAAGACTAGCGGGAGGGCAAGAGACCCAGTACTTC
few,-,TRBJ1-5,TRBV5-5,CASSPQGNQPQHF,TGTGCCAGCAGCCCTCAGGGCAATCAGCCCCAGCATTTT
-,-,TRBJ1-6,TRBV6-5,CASSKRSSYNSPLHF,TGTGCCAGCAGTAAACGGAGCTCCTATAATTCACCCCTCCACTTT
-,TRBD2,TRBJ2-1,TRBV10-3,CAIRGLAGGDNEQFF,TGTGCCATCAGGGGACTAGCGGGAGGGGACAATGAGCAGTTCTTC
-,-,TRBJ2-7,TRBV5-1,CASSLGQKNYEQYF,TGCGCCAGCAGCTTGGGACAGAAAAACTACGAGCAGTACTTC